This T cell receptor (beta chain) emerged from a study of T cell repertoires in cytomegalovirus infection. Background on the study: Indicated by public TCR beta signatures were CMV infection and matching HLA type.

The CDR3 is made up of 12 amino acids. V gave up 1 base and J gave up 3 bases, with 7 bases separating them. The V gene's germline CDR1 is SQVTM and CDR2 ANQGSEA. With regard to this clonotype: As yet, its antigen is unknown.

The study, taken as a whole, reports: Dominating the ex vivo response were TCR beta clonotypes that were CMV-specific and HLA-C-restricted. The study identified carriers of CMV plus the relevant HLA from cumulative public TCR beta family frequency.

TCRdb redid the calling of the reads with MiXCR, one entry per CDR3 protein. The data hold around 630,000 distinct CDR3 sequences, with approximately 24% observed a single time. The V gene is TRBV29-1, the J gene TRBJ2-7; D gene uncertain. The TCR comes from a human donor in good health (CMV status not recorded). Some clones in this sample may be carry-over from other donors' samples. Sequencing was done on a sample of CD8+ T cells from PBMCs. The CDR3 sequence is CSVEGDNYEQYV. The CDR3 DNA sequence: TGCAGCGTTGAAGGAGACAACTACGAGCAGTACGTC.